This TCR beta chain was retrieved from a study of T cells expressing NK-cell markers. This CDR3 spans 15 amino acids. Germline V gene data show CDR1 as SGHRS and CDR2 as YFSETQ. Making the TCR beta cDNA relied on 5'RACE template switching with UMIs. TCRdb reprocessed the 5' RACE reads, keeping one entry per CDR3 protein, no DNA. The repertoire table contains under 200,000 distinct CDR3 sequences. The chain recombines TRBV5-1 with TRBJ2-1; absent DNA, TCRdb's TRBD2 call cannot be checked. Sequenced material: blood T cells: a sorted CD56 or NKG2C T cell subset, CD4+ or CD8+ T cells, or bulk PBMC T cells (not recorded which). The sequence came from a woman between 18 and 70 years old in good health. The CDR3 reads CASSESLAEDNEQFF.